This T cell receptor beta chain was sequenced in a study of Tregs in tolerant kidney transplant recipients. Data came from immunoSEQ multiplex PCR; TCRdb stores just in-frame clones and leaves some out. Of fewer than 100,000 clones listed, over 85% were seen once; the top ten hold 0.46%. Concerning this clone itself: No antigen is known for it.

Study outcomes and limitations: Biological reproducibility was not directly addressed in this study. Validation in larger populations is needed because few patients were studied. In tolerant patients, donor-specific Tregs outgrew total Tregs, suggesting antigen-driven expansion.

CDR3 size: 14 residues. V lost 9 bases to trimming and J lost 2 bases, with 15 bases between them. The germline V gene encodes CDR1 MDHEN and CDR2 SYDVKM. Sequenced material: CD4+ T cells from blood, taken before the transplant. The V call is TRBV28, the J call TRBJ2-3; D is perhaps TRBD2 (6 bases). This receptor was taken from a human donor who received a combined kidney and bone marrow transplant. This CDR3 is CASTPSDTTDTQYF. CDR3 coding DNA: TGTGCCAGTACACCTAGCGACACCACAGATACGCAGTATTTT. The full variable domain, rest sourced from reference TRBV28 and TRBJ2-3, is DVKVTQSSRYLVKRTGEKVFLECVQDMDHENMFWYRQDPGLGLRLIYFSYDVKMKEKGDIPEGYSVSREKKERFSLILESASTNQTSMYLCASTPSDTTDTQYFGPGTRLTVL.